A single sample is the source of the 14 T cell receptor beta chains below, sequenced in a study of blood T cell repertoires in COVID-19. Produced via immunoSEQ multiplex PCR; TCRdb's table is partial and in-frame only. Of a few hundred thousand clones listed, 75% to 90% are singletons. Sequenced: peripheral blood. These receptor sequences come from a man aged 18 to 30 with active or convalescent COVID-19.

V gene TRBV7-2 combines with J gene TRBJ1-1, with 7 bases fitting TRBD1. The CDR3 has 17 amino acids. The V gene end was trimmed by 3 bases and the J gene end by 4 bases; junction bases not matched to a gene: 14. Germline CDR1 reads SGHTA; CDR2 reads FQGNSA. CDR3 protein: CASSFRIRQGSGTEAFF. In DNA, the CDR3 is TGTGCCAGCAGCTTTCGGATCCGACAGGGATCGGGCACTGAAGCTTTCTTT.

The chain's CDR3 is CASSLEAWTGSRPLHF. The CDR3 DNA reads as TGCGCCAGCAGCTTGGAGGCGTGGACAGGGTCCCGACCTCTCCACTTT. This chain uses TRBV5-1 with TRBJ1-6; TRBD1 matches 8 bases. The CDR3 has 16 amino acids. V was clipped by 0 bases and J by 16 bases; unmatched bases: 15. CDR1 and CDR2 from the germline V gene are SGHRS and YFSETQ. The full variable domain, in which reference TRBV5-1 and TRBJ1-6 provide the parts outside the CDR3, is KAGVTQTPRYLIKTRGQQVTLSCSPISGHRSVSWYQQTPGQGLQFLFEYFSETQRNKGNFPGRFSGRQFSNSRSEMNVSTLELGDSALYLCASSLEAWTGSRPLHFGNGTRLTVT.

This clone was detected only once. This chain uses TRBV6-5 with TRBJ2-1, with 11 bases matching TRBD2. Trimming removed 6 bases from V and 3 bases from J; junction bases left unmatched: 4. The CDR3 covers 15 residues. The germline V gene has CDR1 MNHEY and CDR2 SVGAGI. The CDR3 here is CASSGGTSGYNEQFF. The CDR3 nucleotides are TGTGCCAGCAGCGGCGGGACTAGCGGCTACAATGAGCAGTTCTTC.

The chain combines TRBV5-4 with TRBJ2-1; 7 positions agree with TRBD2. V shed 4 bases and J 2 bases; nucleotides not matched to a gene: 6. Per the germline V gene, CDR1 is SGHNT and CDR2 is YYREEE (reference sequence). The CDR3 contains 15 residues. The DNA of the CDR3 is TGTGCCAGCAGCCGTGGGGGGGGAGCCTACAATGAGCAGTTCTTC. This encodes CASSRGGGAYNEQFF.

CDR3 DNA: TGTGCCAGCAGTTTATGGCGTCTCAGCGGGAGGGCCGGTGGGGAGCTGTTTTTT. Translating gives CASSLWRLSGRAGGELFF. The chain joins TRBV28 to TRBJ2-2; 10 bases fit TRBD2. The V gene end was trimmed by 0 bases and the J gene end by 8 bases; junction bases not matched to a gene: 12. Germline values: CDR1 MDHEN, CDR2 SYDVKM. This CDR3 comprises 18 residues. Looking up the rest from reference TRBV28 and TRBJ2-2 gives the full variable domain: DVKVTQSSRYLVKRTGEKVFLECVQDMDHENMFWYRQDPGLGLRLIYFSYDVKMKEKGDIPEGYSVSREKKERFSLILESASTNQTSMYLCASSLWRLSGRAGGELFFGEGSRLTVL.

This clone was counted once. The chain carries TRBV5-6 and TRBJ2-7, with a possible D match to TRBD2 (7 bases). The CDR3 spans 16 residues. The V gene lost 4 bases and the J gene lost 3 bases, with 20 bases spanning the gap. In germline, CDR1 is SGHDT, CDR2 YYEEEE. The CDR3 coding sequence is TGTGCCAGCAGCCCAACAGGGAGGGACACCCTCTACGAGCAGTACTTC. Protein sequence: CASSPTGRDTLYEQYF.

V and J are TRBV18 and TRBJ1-1; possible D gene TRBD1, 6 bases. CDR1 and CDR2 from the germline V gene are KGHSH and LQKENI. V was shortened by 3 bases and J by 1 base, with 15 bases between the two germline ends. The CDR3 totals 16 residues. CDR3 residues: CASSPYSTGRNTEAFF. The CDR3 DNA sequence: TGTGCCAGCTCACCGTACTCGACAGGAAGGAACACTGAAGCTTTCTTT.

V and J are TRBV5-6 and TRBJ1-6; D gene uncertain. The CDR3 covers 14 residues. Germline V gene lookup returns CDR1 SGHDT and CDR2 YYEEEE. The V gene lost 3 bases and the J gene lost 6 bases, with 10 bases spanning the gap. The CDR3 is CASSSRRVNSPLHF. The CDR3 DNA is TGTGCCAGCAGCTCTCGGCGGGTTAATTCACCCCTCCACTTT.

Worth noting for this clone: Other DNA sequences in the sample encode the same CDR3. The CDR3 here is CASSEFGKGGGSYEQYF. The CDR3 DNA is TGTGCCAGCAGTGAATTTGGGAAGGGGGGAGGGTCCTACGAGCAGTACTTC. This rearrangement joins TRBV6-1 to TRBJ2-7; possibly TRBD2 for D (7 bases). Looked up from germline, CDR1 is MNHNS and CDR2 is SASEGT. The CDR3 runs to 17 residues. V lost 2 bases and J lost 1, with 18 bases in between.

The chain joins TRBV29-1 to TRBJ2-7; D not certain. The germline CDR1 and CDR2 sequences are SQVTM and ANQGSEA. The CDR3 is 15 residues long. V dropped 2 bases and J dropped 2 bases, with 16 bases sitting between them. This chain's CDR3 is CSVELAARKAYEQYF. CDR3 DNA: TGCAGCGTTGAACTGGCAGCGAGGAAGGCCTACGAGCAGTACTTC.

The chain has TRBV6-5 and TRBJ1-1, with unresolved D. Trimming took 2 bases from V and 2 from J, leaving 12 bases between them. The CDR3 is 15 amino acids. Germline values: CDR1 MNHEY, CDR2 SVGAGI. CDR3 nucleotides: TGTGCCAGCAGTTACCTGGCGAGGGCCAACACTGAAGCTTTCTTT. This gives the protein CASSYLARANTEAFF.

The J gene is TRBJ2-3, the V gene TRBV7-8, with 11 bases matching TRBD2. The V gene end was trimmed by 3 bases and the J gene end by 1 base; junction bases not matched to a gene: 6. The CDR3 totals 17 residues. Germline values: CDR1 SGHVS, CDR2 FQNEAQ. CDR3 sequence: CASSLVSGRAGTDTQYF. The DNA for the CDR3 is TGTGCCAGCAGCTTGGTTAGCGGGAGGGCCGGCACAGATACGCAGTATTTT.

The chain combines TRBV2 with TRBJ2-2; TRBD2 matches 10 bases. Trimming cost V 6 bases and J 7 bases; bases outside gene matches: 11. CDR3 length: 16 residues. CDR1 is SNHLY and CDR2 is FYNNEI in the germline V gene. The CDR3 spells CASSGVSGRGGGELFF. The CDR3 nucleotides read TGTGCCAGCAGCGGGGTCAGCGGGAGGGGAGGCGGGGAGCTGTTTTTT.

The rearrangement uses TRBV25-1 and TRBJ2-2, with 7 bases matching TRBD1. The V gene end was trimmed by 1 base and the J gene end by 6 bases; junction bases not matched to a gene: 5. The germline V gene has CDR1 MGHDK and CDR2 SYGVNS. This CDR3 has 15 amino acids. In nucleotides, the CDR3 is TGTGCCAGCAGTGAATTCGGGACAGTTCCCGGGGAGCTGTTTTTT. This sequence encodes CASSEFGTVPGELFF.